The rows below give T cell receptor beta chains drawn from one sample of a study of Ad26.COV2.S vaccination and SARS-CoV-2 variants. Sequencing used immunoSEQ multiplex PCR; TCRdb keeps in-frame clones, though not all of them. This table has under 600,000 clones, roughly nine tenths appearing once. The sample here was peripheral blood, taken in a trial of Ad26.COV2.S vaccine versus placebo. These receptor sequences come from a person between 18 and 65 years old who received the Ad26.COV2.S COVID-19 vaccine or a placebo. The CDR3 runs from the conserved cysteine through the conserved F or W. A D gene is named only where the DNA matches it firmly. Size values are once, few and many counts, or a class for expanded clones, and some rows have none.

TRBV4-2	once	TRBD1	TRBJ2-1	CASSQDRGSSNEQFF	TGTGCCAGCAGCCAAGACAGGGGGTCCAGCAATGAGCAGTTCTTC
TRBV6-5	-	-	TRBJ1-2	CASRPVNGYGYTF	TGTGCCAGCAGGCCCGTTAATGGCTATGGCTACACCTTC
TRBV5-1	once	-	TRBJ2-1	CASSHRVPSNEQFF	TGCGCCAGCAGCCATAGGGTGCCCTCCAATGAGCAGTTCTTC
TRBV4-2	-	-	TRBJ2-1	CASSRNLGQGGDNEQFF	TGTGCCAGCAGCCGCAACTTGGGGCAGGGGGGGGACAATGAGCAGTTCTTC
TRBV12-3/TRBV12-4	once	TRBD1	TRBJ2-1	CATQDRGNNEQFF	TGTGCCACCCAGGACAGGGGGAACAATGAGCAGTTCTTC
TRBV7-8	-	-	TRBJ2-7	CASSLRVLGLHEQYF	TGTGCCAGCAGCCTGAGGGTTTTAGGACTACACGAGCAGTACTTC
TRBV23-1	-	TRBD1	TRBJ2-7	CASNSPGTGNSYEQYF	TGCGCCAGCAATTCCCCCGGGACAGGTAACTCCTACGAGCAGTACTTC
TRBV28	-	-	TRBJ1-2	CATNRDVGYTF	TGTGCCACAAACCGGGACGTGGGCTACACCTTC
TRBV10-3	once	TRBD1	TRBJ2-3	CAIRQGAGDTQYF	TGTGCCATCAGACAGGGGGCTGGGGATACGCAGTATTTT
TRBV2	-	TRBD2	TRBJ2-4	CASSEGSSGGPLF	TGTGCCAGCAGTGAAGGGTCTAGCGGGGGCCCACTCTTC
TRBV28	-	TRBD2	TRBJ2-7	CASRPSGRGYEQYF	TGTGCCAGCAGACCTAGCGGGAGGGGGTACGAGCAGTACTTC
TRBV4-2	-	TRBD1	TRBJ1-1	CASSQRTGMNTEAFF	TGTGCCAGCAGCCAAAGGACAGGGATGAACACTGAAGCTTTCTTT
TRBV6-5	-	-	TRBJ1-2	CASSSKSYYGYTF	TGTGCCAGCAGTAGTAAATCCTACTATGGCTACACCTTC
TRBV7-2	-	TRBD1	TRBJ1-2	CASSDMGQGNGYIF	TGTGCCAGCAGCGATATGGGACAGGGGAATGGCTACATCTTC
TRBV14	-	-	TRBJ2-3	CASSQASFTDTQYF	TGTGCCAGCAGCCAAGCTAGTTTCACAGATACGCAGTATTTT
TRBV28	-	-	TRBJ2-7	CASSLTDYEQYF	TGTGCCAGCAGTTTAACGGACTACGAGCAGTACTTC
TRBV11-3	-	-	TRBJ2-2	CASSLRAGPGELFF	TGTGCCAGCAGCTTACGGGCAGGGCCCGGGGAGCTGTTTTTT
TRBV13	-	TRBD1	TRBJ2-7	CASAVRDRVFYEQYF	TGTGCCAGCGCGGTACGGGACAGGGTATTTTACGAGCAGTACTTC
TRBV7-2	-	-	TRBJ1-2	CASSAAAGIFSYGYTF	TGTGCCAGCAGCGCCGCGGCAGGAATATTCTCCTATGGCTACACCTTC
TRBV7-9	once	TRBD1	TRBJ2-7	CASSFWDRSIYEQYF	TGTGCCAGCAGCTTCTGGGACAGGTCTATCTACGAGCAGTACTTC
TRBV10-3	-	-	TRBJ1-2	CAISVVQEQGYTF	TGTGCCATCAGTGTGGTACAGGAGCAAGGCTACACCTTC
TRBV7-2	-	TRBD1	TRBJ1-1	CASRPGQGWAEAFF	TGTGCCAGTCGGCCGGGACAGGGTTGGGCTGAAGCTTTCTTT